The TCR beta chain described here comes from a study of blood T cell repertoires in COVID-19. Study details: Some COVID-19 samples were acute and others convalescent; all came from the United States, Italy and Spain. PBMCs, B-cell-depleted T cells, or T cells were the source of the cDNA or gDNA that made up the material.

Per the authors' pipeline: From reference gene primer amplification, estimates of nucleated cell counts were derived. Measured with immunoSEQ multiplex PCR; TCRdb has only the in-frame clones, and not every one. That table supplies the V and J calls and clone size; D and trimming were determined from the DNA. The data show about 260,000 clones, around 86% seen once. Germline loops: CDR1 LNHDA, CDR2 SQIVND (reference sequence). This CDR3 has 14 amino acids. V trimming: 7 bases; J trimming: 2 bases; junction bases outside the gene matches: 8. V and J are TRBV19 and TRBJ2-7; TRBD1 aligns across 7 bases. The sequence derives from a man aged 40-50 years who had recovered from COVID-19. The sequencing input was peripheral blood. CDR3 bases: TGTGCCAGTACCACAACAGGGGCCGCCTACGAGCAGTACTTC. It translates to CASTTTGAAYEQYF.